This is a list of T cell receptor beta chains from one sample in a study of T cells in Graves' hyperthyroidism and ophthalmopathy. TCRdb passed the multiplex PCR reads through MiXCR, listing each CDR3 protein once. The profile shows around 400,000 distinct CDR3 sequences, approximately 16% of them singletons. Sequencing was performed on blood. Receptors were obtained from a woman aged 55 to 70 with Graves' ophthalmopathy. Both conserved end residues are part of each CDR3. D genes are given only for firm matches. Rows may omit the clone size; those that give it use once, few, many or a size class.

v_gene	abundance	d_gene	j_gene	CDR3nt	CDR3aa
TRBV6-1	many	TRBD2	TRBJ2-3	TGTGCCAGCAGTGGGGGAGCGGGGTTACCGTCGGATACGCAGTATTTT	CASSGGAGLPSDTQYF
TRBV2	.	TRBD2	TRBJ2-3	TGTGCCAGCACTAGGACTAGCGGGAGCTCAGATACGCAGTATTTT	CASTRTSGSSDTQYF
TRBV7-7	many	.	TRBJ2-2	TGTGCCAGCAGCTTAGCGAGGGGTCAGAACACCGGGGAGCTGTTTTTT	CASSLARGQNTGELFF
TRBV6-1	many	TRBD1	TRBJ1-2	TGTGCCAGCAGTAGGGACAGGGACCAGTATGGCTACACCTTC	CASSRDRDQYGYTF
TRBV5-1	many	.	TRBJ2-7	TGCGCCAGCAGCACCGGGACGTTCCCCTACGAGCAGTACTTC	CASSTGTFPYEQYF
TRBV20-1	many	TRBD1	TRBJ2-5	TGCAGTGCTAGTCCCCGGACAGGGGGCTATGGAGAGACCCAGTACTTC	CSASPRTGGYGETQYF
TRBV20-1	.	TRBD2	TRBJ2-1	TGCAGTGCTTCACTAGCGGCTATCTGCAATGAGCAGTTCTTC	CSASLAAICNEQFF
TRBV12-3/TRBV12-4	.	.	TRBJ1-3	TGTGCCAGCAGTTTAGGAAGAAACACCATATATTTT	CASSLGRNTIYF
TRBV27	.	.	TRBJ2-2	TGTGCCAGCAGCCGCAGGGGGGGGCACGCCGGGGAGCTGTTTTTT	CASSRRGGHAGELFF
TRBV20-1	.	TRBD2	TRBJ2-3	TGCAGTGCTAGAGAGTTTGGGCTAGCGGGAACAACAGATACGCAGTATTTT	CSAREFGLAGTTDTQYF
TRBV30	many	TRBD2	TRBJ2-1	TGTGCCAGGGGACTAGCGGGAGGATCCCATGAGCAGTTCTTC	CARGLAGGSHEQFF
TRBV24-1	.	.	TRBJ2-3	TGTGCCACCAGTGAGGCTAGCTTCAATACAGATACGCAGTATTTT	CATSEASFNTDTQYF
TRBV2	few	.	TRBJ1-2	TGTGCCAGCAGTTCAAACAGGGCCAACTATGGCTACACCTTC	CASSSNRANYGYTF
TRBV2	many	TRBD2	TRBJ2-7	TGTGCCAGCAGTGAAAAACTAGCGGGGGCCTACGAGCAGTACTTC	CASSEKLAGAYEQYF
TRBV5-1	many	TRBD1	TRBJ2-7	TGCGCCAGCAGCTTTGGGACAGGGTATAACGAGCAGTACTTC	CASSFGTGYNEQYF
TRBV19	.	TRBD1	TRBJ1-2	TGTGCCAGCACCGACAGGGCCCTTGGTGGCTACACCTTC	CASTDRALGGYTF
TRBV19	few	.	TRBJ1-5	TGTGCCAGCGAAGGGGGAAATCAGCCCCAGCATTTT	CASEGGNQPQHF
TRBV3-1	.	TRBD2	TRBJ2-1	TGTGCCAGCAGCCTACAGGGACTAGCGGGAGGGGAGGGTTCCTACAATGAGCAGTTCTTC	CASSLQGLAGGEGSYNEQFF
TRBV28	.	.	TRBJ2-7	TGTGCCAGCAGTTCTGGTGGCCTTGCCTACGAGCAGTACTTC	CASSSGGLAYEQYF
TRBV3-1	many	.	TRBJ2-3	TGTGCCAGCAGCCAAGATGAGGGACCAGATACGCAGTATTTT	CASSQDEGPDTQYF
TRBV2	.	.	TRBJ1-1	TGTGCCAGCCAGGCAGGGGAATCTACTGAAGCTTTCTTT	CASQAGESTEAFF
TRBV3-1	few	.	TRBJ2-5	TGTGCCAGCAGCCAAGATCTCCTTCCCTCCACCCGGGGGTACTTC	CASSQDLLPSTRGYF
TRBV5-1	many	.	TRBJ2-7	TGCGCCAGCAGCTTTGATGGGGAGCAGTACTTC	CASSFDGEQYF
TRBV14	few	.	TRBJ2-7	TGTGCCAGCAGCCCACGCCGGGATTCGCTCGAGCAGTACTTC	CASSPRRDSLEQYF
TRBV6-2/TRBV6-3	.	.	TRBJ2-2	TGTGCCAGCAGCACGGAACCGAACACCGGGGAGCTGTTTTTT	CASSTEPNTGELFF
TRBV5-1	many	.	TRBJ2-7	TGCGCCAGCAGCTTTGGAGGGGCGCGCTACGAGCAGTACTTC	CASSFGGARYEQYF
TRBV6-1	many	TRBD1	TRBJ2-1	TGTGCCAGCAGGGGAACGGGACAGGGTCGCAATGAGCAGTTCTTC	CASRGTGQGRNEQFF
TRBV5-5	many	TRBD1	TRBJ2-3	TGTGCCAGCAGCTTGGGAGGGACAGGGAGGGATACGCAGTATTTT	CASSLGGTGRDTQYF
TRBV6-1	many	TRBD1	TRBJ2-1	TGTGCCAGCAGTACCCGCGAATGGGGACAGGTTTTTTTTGAGCAGTTCTTC	CASSTREWGQVFFEQFF
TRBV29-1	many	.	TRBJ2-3	TGCAGCTCGTATCAGAGCTCCACAGATACGCAGTATTTT	CSSYQSSTDTQYF
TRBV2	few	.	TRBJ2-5	TGTGCCAGCAACCGGGGCGGGGTCCAAGAGACCCAGTACTTC	CASNRGGVQETQYF
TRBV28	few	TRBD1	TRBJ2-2	TGTGCCAGCACCTTACCAACCGGGACAGGGAACACCGGGGAGCTGTTTTTT	CASTLPTGTGNTGELFF
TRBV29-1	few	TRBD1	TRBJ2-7	TGCAGCGTTAACAGGGGAAGCTCCTACGAGCAGTACTTC	CSVNRGSSYEQYF
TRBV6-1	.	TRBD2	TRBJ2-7	TGTGCCAGCCCGGGACTACGCGGCGAGCAGTACTTC	CASPGLRGEQYF
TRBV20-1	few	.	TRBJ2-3	TGCAGTGCTACGACTGGCACAGATACGCAGTATTTT	CSATTGTDTQYF
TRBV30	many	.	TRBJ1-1	TGTGCCTGGAGTGTCGGGGTGGGGACTGAAGCTTTCTTT	CAWSVGVGTEAFF
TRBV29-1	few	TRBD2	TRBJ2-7	TGCAGCGTCTGGTCCCCCGGGACTAGCGGCTACGAGCAGTACTTC	CSVWSPGTSGYEQYF
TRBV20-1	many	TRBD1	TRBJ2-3	TGCAGTGCTAGCGGGCAGGGGGTGTCCACAGATACGCAGTATTTT	CSASGQGVSTDTQYF
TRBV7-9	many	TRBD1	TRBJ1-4	TGTGCCAGCAGCACCCGACAGGGTAGTTATGAAAAACTGTTTTTT	CASSTRQGSYEKLFF
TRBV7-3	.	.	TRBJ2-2	TGTGCCAGCAGCCTTCCGGGACTGAAGAACACCGGGGAGCTGTTTTTT	CASSLPGLKNTGELFF
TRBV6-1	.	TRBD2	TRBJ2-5	TGTGCCAGCACCCCCGGGGTAGCGGGAGTGCCAAGGAAGTACTTC	CASTPGVAGVPRKYF
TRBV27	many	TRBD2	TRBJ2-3	TGTGCCAGCAGTTTCCTAGCGGGAGCCAGGCGCACAGATACGCAGTATTTT	CASSFLAGARRTDTQYF
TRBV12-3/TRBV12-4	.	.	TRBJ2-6	TGTGCCAGCAGTTTCCTGTCAGGGGCCTCCTCTGGGGCCAACGTCCTGACTTTC	CASSFLSGASSGANVLTF
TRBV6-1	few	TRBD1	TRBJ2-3	TGTGCCAGCAGTCCGACGACAGGGGGCATAGACACAGATACGCAGTATTTT	CASSPTTGGIDTDTQYF
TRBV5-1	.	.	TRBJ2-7	TGCGCCAGCAGTGAGTCCGGGGGGCGGTACGAGCAGTACTTC	CASSESGGRYEQYF
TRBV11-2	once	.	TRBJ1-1	TGTGCCAGTAGCCCCCGAAAGACAGAGAACACTGAAGCTCTCTTT	CASSPRKTENTEALF
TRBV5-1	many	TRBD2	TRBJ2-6	TGCGCCAGCAGCGATATGGGACTAGCGGGAGTACCTGGGGCCAACGTCCTGACTTTC	CASSDMGLAGVPGANVLTF
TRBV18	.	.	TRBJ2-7	TGTGCCAACTCGCCGCCGGCGGGAAGCTCCTACGAGCAGTACTTC	CANSPPAGSSYEQYF
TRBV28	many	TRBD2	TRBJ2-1	TGTGCCAGCAGCGGGACTAGCCGGAACAATGAGCAGTTCTTC	CASSGTSRNNEQFF
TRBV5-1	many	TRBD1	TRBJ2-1	TGCGCCAGCAGCGCGGGACAGGTCCGCTACAATGAGCAGTTCTTC	CASSAGQVRYNEQFF
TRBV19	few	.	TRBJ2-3	TGTGCCAGTAGTGGCCCCCCTAGGAGGGCGAGAGATACGCAGTATTTT	CASSGPPRRARDTQYF
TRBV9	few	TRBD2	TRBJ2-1	TGTGCCAGCAGCGTAGTAGTAGCGGGACCCTACAATGAGCAGTTCTTC	CASSVVVAGPYNEQFF
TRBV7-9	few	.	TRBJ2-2	TGTGCCAGCAGCCATGGTACCCTGAACACCGGGGAGCTGTTTTTT	CASSHGTLNTGELFF
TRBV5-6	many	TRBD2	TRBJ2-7	TGTGCCAGCAGCCTCCGACTAGCGGGTGAGCAGTACTTC	CASSLRLAGEQYF
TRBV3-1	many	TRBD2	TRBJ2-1	TGTGCCAGCAGCCAAGGTGGAGCGGGAGTTAATGAGCAGTTCTTC	CASSQGGAGVNEQFF
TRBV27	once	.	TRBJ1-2	TGTGCCAGCAGTTTACGGCAGGGGCATGGCTACATCTTC	CASSLRQGHGYIF
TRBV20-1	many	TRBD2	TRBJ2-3	TGCAGTGCTATAGCGGGAGGGGTGACAGATACGCAGTATTTT	CSAIAGGVTDTQYF
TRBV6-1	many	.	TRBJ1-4	TGTGCCAGCAGTTCGTGGGCAACTAATGAAAAACTGTTTTTT	CASSSWATNEKLFF